The subject of this entry is one T cell receptor (beta chain). Its antigen is unknown. This specimen belongs to a study of cytomegalovirus exposure and HLA in healthy donors. General observations from the study: The likely origin of a cluster of highly shared sequence variants was a sequencing artifact. The classifier, whose performance was assessed in both the original and validation cohorts, reportedly diagnosed cytomegalovirus status with high specificity and sensitivity. Among TCR beta chains, those listed as cytomegalovirus-associated numbered about 160. Per a prior analysis, the majority of TCR beta V segments were productive roughly 87% or roughly 30% of the time.

Germline V CDR1 and CDR2: SGHNT, YYREEE (reference sequence). This CDR3 region has 13 residues. This PCR relied on a set of 60 Vbeta primers and 13 Jbeta primers. The repertoire was sequenced with immunoSEQ multiplex PCR; TCRdb's copy has only in-frame clones and lacks some. The data show 150,000 to 200,000 clones, around 80% seen once. The clonotype was recovered from a man aged 35 to 55 in good health and CMV-seronegative. Sequenced sample: PBMCs. The V and J genes are TRBV5-4 and TRBJ2-5, with D possibly TRBD1 on 5 matching bases. The last part of the DNA fits TRBJ2-7 better; the J call may be wrong. CDR3: CASSSDSSHEQYF. In nucleotides, the CDR3 is TGTGCCAGCAGCTCAGACAGTTCCCACGAGCAGTACTTC.